The source of this T cell receptor beta chain is a study of Tregs in tolerant kidney transplant recipients. The CDR3 has 14 residues. With 3 bases removed from V and 3 bases from J, the gap between germline ends came to 10 bases. Germline values: CDR1 SGHTA, CDR2 FQGNSA. CD4+CD25+CD127- Tregs, CD4+CD25- non-Tregs, CD4 and CD8 cells were sorted. Notes on the study in general: Antigen-driven expansion was suggested because donor-specific Tregs expanded more than all Tregs in tolerant patients.

Points on this clone: Antigen unknown.

TCRdb keeps only in-frame clones here, not all; method: immunoSEQ multiplex PCR. Here the sample spans 90,000 to 130,000 clones, 90% being singletons. The clonotype comes from a human donor who received a combined kidney and bone marrow transplant. The sequences come from CD4+ T cells from blood, collected before the transplant. The genes are TRBV7-2 and TRBJ2-3; D gene ambiguous. CDR3 sequence: CASSFGGQTDTQYF. In nucleotides, the CDR3 is TGTGCCAGCAGCTTTGGCGGCCAAACAGATACGCAGTATTTT. Together with reference TRBV7-2 and TRBJ2-3, the CDR3 gives the full variable domain: GAGVSQSPSNKVTEKGKDVELRCDPISGHTALYWYRQSLGQGLEFLIYFQGNSAPDKSGLPSDRFSAERTGGSVSTLTIQRTQQEDSAVYLCASSFGGQTDTQYFGPGTRLTVL.